This is a list of T cell receptor beta chains from one sample in a study of shared clonotypes between healthy human individuals. This table comes from immunoSEQ multiplex PCR, and its TCRdb copy is limited to in-frame clones, with some not included. Here the sample spans roughly 1 million clones, roughly 74% being singletons. Sequenced: memory CD4+ T cells from PBMCs. Receptors originate from a man aged 18-30 years in good health. Some clones in this sample may be carry-over from other donors' samples. Both conserved end residues are part of each CDR3. The order of the fields is clone size, V gene, CDR3 length, D gene, J gene, CDR3 protein, CDR3 DNA. D genes are given only for firm matches. Rows give clone size only sometimes, using once, few, many, or a class for an expanded clone.

>.|TRBV27|15|.|TRBJ2-7
CASSGQGLGWDEQYF
TGTGCCAGCAGTGGCCAGGGGCTCGGGTGGGACGAGCAGTACTTC
>few|TRBV12-5|13|.|TRBJ1-5
CASGYGDNQPQHF
TGTGCTAGTGGTTATGGAGACAATCAGCCCCAGCATTTT
>.|TRBV5-1|15|.|TRBJ1-2
CASSLEGLGVYGYTF
TGCGCCAGCAGCTTGGAGGGGCTGGGGGTCTATGGCTACACCTTC
>.|TRBV4-1|17|.|TRBJ1-3
CASSQEPRWGAGNTIYF
TGCGCCAGCAGCCAAGAGCCTCGATGGGGGGCTGGAAACACCATATATTTT
>once|TRBV5-1|15|.|TRBJ2-3
CASSFGGRSTDTQYF
TGCGCCAGCAGCTTTGGGGGGCGCAGCACAGATACGCAGTATTTT
>.|TRBV7-2|15|.|TRBJ2-7
CASSLAGTLSYEQYF
TGTGCCAGCAGCTTAGCGGGGACTTTATCCTACGAGCAGTACTTC
>.|TRBV25-1|15|.|TRBJ1-4
CASSDPGTNVAKLFF
TGTGCCAGCAGTGACCCCGGGACGAACGTTGCAAAACTGTTTTTT
>few|TRBV5-1|14|TRBD1|TRBJ1-4
CASSLGQGNEKLFF
TGCGCCAGCAGCCTGGGACAGGGGAATGAAAAACTGTTTTTT
>.|TRBV5-6|14|.|TRBJ1-5
CASSPRWASGAQHF
TGTGCCAGCAGCCCCCGGTGGGCCTCGGGAGCCCAGCATTTT
>.|TRBV5-1|18|TRBD1|TRBJ1-6
CASSLARDRGSLGSPLHF
TGCGCCAGCAGCTTGGCCCGGGACAGGGGGTCCCTTGGGTCACCCCTCCACTTT
>.|TRBV15|15|.|TRBJ1-5
CATSPLVGVSQPQHF
TGTGCCACCAGCCCCCTGGTGGGGGTATCGCAGCCCCAGCATTTT
>.|TRBV9|14|.|TRBJ2-7
CGKINGSSGYEQYF
TGTGGGAAGATAAACGGGAGTTCGGGGTACGAGCAGTACTTC
>.|TRBV5-4|15|.|TRBJ2-3
CASSLPFGNADTQYF
TGTGCCAGCAGCTTGCCTTTCGGGAATGCAGATACGCAGTATTTT
>.|TRBV7-2|12|.|TRBJ1-2
CASSRDTYGYTF
TGTGCCAGCAGCCGGGACACTTATGGCTACACCTTC
>.|TRBV7-8|14|.|TRBJ2-1
CASRPYRTYNEQFF
TGTGCCAGCCGACCTTACCGGACATACAATGAGCAGTTCTTC
>few|TRBV2|12|.|TRBJ2-3
CASFFYTDTQYF
TGTGCCAGCTTCTTTTACACAGATACGCAGTATTTT
>.|TRBV2|14|.|TRBJ2-2
CATRRDLTPGELFF
TGTGCCACCAGACGGGACCTAACTCCCGGGGAGCTGTTTTTT
>.|TRBV29-1|17|TRBD2|TRBJ2-2
CSVMGGSFPSNTGELFF
TGCAGCGTTATGGGGGGGTCTTTTCCTTCGAACACCGGGGAGCTGTTTTTT
>.|TRBV4-1|17|TRBD2|TRBJ2-3
CASSQGSGRLATDTQYF
TGCGCCAGCAGCCAAGGATCGGGGAGACTAGCAACAGATACGCAGTATTTT
>.|TRBV30|12|.|TRBJ1-2
CAWRGNDYGYTF
TGTGCCTGGCGAGGGAACGACTATGGCTACACCTTC
>.|TRBV18|12|TRBD2|TRBJ2-1
CASSLTSGRWFF
TGTGCCAGCTCACTCACTAGCGGGAGGTGGTTCTTC
>.|TRBV9|15|.|TRBJ2-5
CASSVGVALQETQYF
TGTGCCAGCAGCGTAGGTGTAGCACTCCAAGAGACCCAGTACTTC
>.|TRBV7-2|14|.|TRBJ2-3
CASSARQVADTQYF
TGTGCCAGCAGCGCACGACAGGTCGCGGATACGCAGTATTTT
>few|TRBV19|14|.|TRBJ1-1
CASSPQGTNTEAFF
TGTGCCAGTAGTCCACAGGGAACAAACACTGAAGCTTTCTTT
>.|TRBV18|17|TRBD2|TRBJ2-1
CASSPLATSGSKNEQFF
TGTGCCAGCTCACCCCTCGCCACTAGCGGGAGTAAGAATGAGCAGTTCTTC
>.|TRBV28|14|.|TRBJ2-2
CASRHRANTGELFF
TGTGCCAGCAGGCACAGGGCGAACACCGGGGAGCTGTTTTTT
>once|TRBV18|14|.|TRBJ2-7
CASSSETGTYEQYF
TGTGCCAGCTCATCCGAGACAGGAACCTACGAGCAGTACTTC
>.|TRBV5-1|15|TRBD2|TRBJ2-7
CASSLELAEPYEQYF
TGCGCCAGCAGCTTGGAACTAGCGGAGCCCTACGAGCAGTACTTC
>.|TRBV7-9|13|.|TRBJ1-1
CASSYRRDTEAFF
TGTGCCAGCAGCTACCGACGGGACACTGAAGCTTTCTTT
>.|TRBV28|16|TRBD2|TRBJ2-1
CASSSRLAENYNEQFF
TGTGCCAGCAGTTCACGACTAGCGGAGAACTACAATGAGCAGTTCTTC
>.|TRBV5-1|15|TRBD2|TRBJ2-7
CASSLLGLAAGEQYF
TGCGCCAGCAGCTTGCTAGGACTAGCAGCGGGCGAGCAGTACTTC
>.|TRBV2|14|TRBD2|TRBJ2-5
CASRGTSVKETQYF
TGTGCCAGCAGGGGGACTAGTGTAAAAGAGACCCAGTACTTC
>.|TRBV5-8|14|TRBD1|TRBJ2-2
CASSLGQGTGELFF
TGTGCCAGCAGCTTAGGACAGGGGACCGGGGAGCTGTTTTTT
>.|TRBV19|15|.|TRBJ2-7
CASSIGTTVPREQYF
TGTGCCAGTAGTATCGGGACGACAGTACCTCGAGAGCAGTACTTC
>once|TRBV2|15|TRBD2|TRBJ2-2
CASSESSGNTGELFF
TGTGCCAGCAGTGAATCTAGCGGGAACACCGGGGAGCTGTTTTTT
>.|TRBV7-2|14|.|TRBJ2-7
CASSPPGHGGEQYF
TGTGCCAGCAGCCCCCCGGGCCACGGCGGCGAGCAGTACTTC
>.|TRBV30|13|.|TRBJ2-3
CAWSRISTDTQYF
TGTGCCTGGAGTCGGATTAGCACAGATACGCAGTATTTT
>.|TRBV5-4|14|.|TRBJ1-4
CASSLQLTGEKLFF
TGTGCCAGCAGCTTACAATTGACCGGTGAAAAACTGTTTTTT
>.|TRBV28|14|.|TRBJ1-4
CASRRPPTNEKLFF
TGTGCCAGCCGACGGCCCCCAACTAATGAAAAACTGTTTTTT
>.|TRBV25-1|14|.|TRBJ1-1
CASSEWGSYTEAFF
TGTGCCAGCAGTGAATGGGGATCATACACTGAAGCTTTCTTT
>.|TRBV5-1|18|TRBD1|TRBJ1-1
CASSFAATGGDLDTEAFF
TGCGCCAGCAGCTTTGCGGCGACAGGGGGCGATTTGGACACTGAAGCTTTCTTT
>.|TRBV19|15|TRBD2|TRBJ2-7
CASREASGSYYEQYF
TGTGCCAGTAGAGAAGCTAGCGGGAGTTACTACGAGCAGTACTTC
>.|TRBV6-1|12|.|TRBJ2-3
CAGELGTDTQYF
TGTGCCGGTGAACTGGGCACAGATACGCAGTATTTT
>.|TRBV7-3|13|.|TRBJ2-5
CASSFGSGETQYF
TGTGCCAGCAGCTTCGGCTCTGGAGAGACCCAGTACTTC
>.|TRBV5-4|15|TRBD2|TRBJ2-1
CASSLFGGGSHGQFF
TGTGCCAGCAGCTTGTTTGGGGGAGGGTCCCACGGGCAGTTCTTC
>.|TRBV7-2|14|.|TRBJ1-1
CASSPSSRNTEAFF
TGTGCCAGCAGCCCTAGCTCAAGGAACACTGAAGCTTTCTTT
>few|TRBV28|14|.|TRBJ1-4
CASSFRDPGEKLFF
TGTGCCAGCAGTTTTCGCGACCCAGGGGAAAAACTGTTTTTT
>.|TRBV4-1|18|.|TRBJ2-3
CASSQVLAGRTSTDTQYF
TGCGCCAGCAGCCAAGTCTTGGCCGGTAGAACTAGCACAGATACGCAGTATTTT
>.|TRBV6-1|15|.|TRBJ2-2
CASSDGARNTGELFF
TGTGCCAGCAGTGATGGGGCCCGGAACACCGGGGAGCTGTTTTTT
>.|TRBV6-4|18|.|TRBJ2-3
CASSDNYVLGWNADTQYF
TGTGCCAGCAGTGACAATTACGTACTAGGTTGGAACGCAGATACGCAGTATTTT
>.|TRBV7-2|13|.|TRBJ2-7
CASSPYRVDEQYF
TGTGCCAGCAGCCCTTATAGAGTGGACGAGCAGTACTTC
>few|TRBV30|11|.|TRBJ1-2
CAWSVGYGYTF
TGTGCCTGGAGTGTGGGTTATGGCTACACCTTC
>.|TRBV4-1|15|TRBD2|TRBJ2-7
CASSQRLAESYEQYF
TGCGCCAGCAGCCAAAGACTAGCGGAGTCCTACGAGCAGTACTTC
>.|TRBV29-1|11|.|TRBJ2-3
CSAKQGDTQYF
TGCAGCGCGAAACAGGGAGATACGCAGTATTTT
>.|TRBV7-3|13|.|TRBJ1-2
CASSQSGFGGYTF
TGTGCCAGCAGCCAGTCAGGGTTTGGTGGCTACACCTTC